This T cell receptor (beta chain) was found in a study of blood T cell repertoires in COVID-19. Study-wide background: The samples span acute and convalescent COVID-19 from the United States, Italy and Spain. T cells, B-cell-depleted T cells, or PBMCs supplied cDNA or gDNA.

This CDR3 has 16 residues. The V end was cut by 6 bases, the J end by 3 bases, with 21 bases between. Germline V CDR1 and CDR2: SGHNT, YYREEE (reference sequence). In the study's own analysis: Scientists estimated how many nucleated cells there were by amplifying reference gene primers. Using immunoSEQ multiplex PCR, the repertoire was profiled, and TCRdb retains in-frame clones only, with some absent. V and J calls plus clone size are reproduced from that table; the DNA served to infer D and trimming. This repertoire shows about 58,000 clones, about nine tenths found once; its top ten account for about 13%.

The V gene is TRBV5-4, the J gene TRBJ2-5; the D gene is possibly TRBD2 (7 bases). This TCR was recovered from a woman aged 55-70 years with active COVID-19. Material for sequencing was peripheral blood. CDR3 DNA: TGTGCCAGCAAGGAGACCTGGGGGGGGCCGGAAGAGACCCAGTACTTC. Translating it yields CASKETWGGPEETQYF.